These T cell receptor beta chains were read from a single sample in a study of identifying expanded T cells in peripheral blood. This table comes from immunoSEQ multiplex PCR, and its TCRdb copy is limited to in-frame clones, with some not included. Among approximately 110,000 clones listed, about 89% were seen once. The specimen sequenced was blood. The receptors were gathered from a person aged 18-69 years in good health. Both conserved end residues are part of each CDR3. A D gene is named only where the DNA matches it firmly. Expanded clones get a size class; other rows say once, few or many, or leave the size out.

clone size,J gene,V gene,D gene,CDR3 protein,CDR3 DNA
-,TRBJ1-1,TRBV29-1,TRBD1,CSAGNLGTANARNTEAFF,TGCAGCGCAGGCAACTTAGGGACAGCCAATGCGAGGAACACTGAAGCTTTCTTT
once,TRBJ2-1,TRBV7-2,TRBD2,CASSPPGLAGYNEQFF,TGTGCCAGCAGCCCTCCGGGACTAGCGGGGTACAATGAGCAGTTCTTC
few,TRBJ1-2,TRBV19,-,CASRTVDYGYTF,TGTGCCAGTCGGACTGTAGACTATGGCTACACCTTC
-,TRBJ2-3,TRBV2,-,CASSMAGDTQYF,TGTGCCAGCAGTATGGCAGGGGATACGCAGTATTTT
-,TRBJ2-1,TRBV7-2,TRBD2,CASSFLLAGGRSEQFF,TGTGCCAGCAGCTTCCTACTAGCGGGGGGGCGATCTGAGCAGTTCTTC
-,TRBJ2-1,TRBV27,-,CASSLQGGEQFF,TGTGCCAGCAGTTTACAAGGAGGTGAGCAGTTCTTC
-,TRBJ1-5,TRBV6-6,-,CASSHRPPGQPQHF,TGTGCCAGCAGCCATCGGCCTCCGGGTCAGCCCCAGCATTTT
-,TRBJ1-6,TRBV27,-,CASSLLGGRSSYNSPLHF,TGTGCCAGCAGTTTACTAGGGGGGCGAAGCTCCTATAATTCACCCCTCCACTTT
-,TRBJ1-5,TRBV6-1,-,CASSEADIRDQPQHF,TGTGCCAGCAGTGAGGCCGACATCCGGGATCAGCCCCAGCATTTT
-,TRBJ2-2,TRBV5-6,-,CASTQNTGELFF,TGTGCCAGCACCCAGAACACCGGGGAGCTGTTTTTT
-,TRBJ1-6,TRBV6-1,-,CASNSAGRSPLHF,TGTGCCAGCAACTCAGCGGGGCGTTCACCCCTCCACTTT
-,TRBJ2-5,TRBV12-5,-,CASGLVPDGQGLGAQYF,TGTGCTAGTGGTTTGGTACCCGACGGTCAGGGCCTCGGGGCCCAGTACTTC
-,TRBJ1-6,TRBV7-2,-,CASSSGSLARPVHSPLHF,TGTGCCAGCAGCTCTGGGTCTCTAGCTCGGCCCGTGCATTCACCCCTCCACTTT
-,TRBJ2-1,TRBV7-9,-,CASMSDRGLYNEQFF,TGTGCCAGCATGTCTGATCGGGGGCTCTACAATGAGCAGTTCTTC
-,TRBJ1-3,TRBV6-6,TRBD1,CASSPGTGGNTIYF,TGTGCCAGCAGCCCCGGGACAGGGGGAAACACCATATATTTT
-,TRBJ1-2,TRBV6-1,-,CASSEAGPGRGGYTF,TGTGCCAGCAGTGAAGCAGGACCAGGGAGAGGTGGCTACACCTTC
-,TRBJ1-4,TRBV6-1,TRBD1,CASRTGQGGEKLFF,TGTGCCAGCAGGACGGGACAGGGCGGTGAAAAACTGTTTTTT
-,TRBJ1-2,TRBV7-8,-,CASSLGSLGRDDGYTF,TGTGCCAGCAGCTTAGGGTCTCTAGGGAGGGATGATGGCTACACCTTC
few,TRBJ2-1,TRBV4-3,TRBD2,CASSWTSGDGEQFF,TGCGCCAGCAGTTGGACTAGCGGGGATGGTGAGCAGTTCTTC
once,TRBJ1-1,TRBV9,-,CASSPSRTGSEAFF,TGTGCCAGCAGCCCGAGTAGGACTGGGTCTGAAGCTTTCTTT
-,TRBJ2-4,TRBV5-1,-,CASSLLTSGFGRKYF,TGCGCCAGCAGCTTGCTAACAAGTGGGTTCGGTCGGAAGTACTTC
-,TRBJ2-5,TRBV18,-,CASSPTSGVSWKETQYF,TGTGCCAGCTCACCTACATCCGGTGTCTCCTGGAAAGAGACCCAGTACTTC
-,TRBJ2-1,TRBV7-7,-,CASSSADYNEQFF,TGTGCCAGCAGCTCCGCCGACTACAATGAGCAGTTCTTC
-,TRBJ2-1,TRBV2,-,CASSPNRGLHWDEQFF,TGTGCCAGCAGCCCAAATAGGGGTCTTCACTGGGATGAGCAGTTCTTC
-,TRBJ2-3,TRBV18,TRBD2,CASSPAGGVADTQYF,TGTGCCAGCTCACCGGCGGGGGGCGTTGCAGATACGCAGTATTTT
-,TRBJ1-2,TRBV28,TRBD1,CASSRTGYGYTF,TGTGCCAGCAGTCGGACAGGGTATGGCTACACCTTC
-,TRBJ2-1,TRBV11-2,-,CASALGRYNEQFF,TGTGCCAGCGCTCTTGGACGTTACAATGAGCAGTTCTTC
-,TRBJ2-2,TRBV9,TRBD2,CASSALTGLAGVNTGELFF,TGTGCCAGCAGCGCCTTGACAGGACTAGCGGGGGTGAACACCGGGGAGCTGTTTTTT
-,TRBJ1-1,TRBV2,-,CASQGWANTEAFF,TGTGCCTCACAAGGGTGGGCGAACACTGAAGCTTTCTTT
-,TRBJ1-6,TRBV6-5,-,CASSYIRSSPLHF,TGTGCCAGCAGTTATATAAGGTCTTCACCCCTCCACTTT
-,TRBJ2-1,TRBV7-8,-,CASSLGYSDEQFF,TGTGCCAGCAGCTTAGGGTATTCTGATGAGCAGTTCTTC
-,TRBJ2-4,TRBV6-1,-,CASSVLEGGNIQYF,TGTGCCAGCAGTGTACTAGAGGGGGGAAACATTCAGTACTTC
-,TRBJ2-2,TRBV7-8,TRBD2,CASGTTRTGELFF,TGTGCCAGCGGGACTACCCGTACCGGGGAGCTGTTTTTT